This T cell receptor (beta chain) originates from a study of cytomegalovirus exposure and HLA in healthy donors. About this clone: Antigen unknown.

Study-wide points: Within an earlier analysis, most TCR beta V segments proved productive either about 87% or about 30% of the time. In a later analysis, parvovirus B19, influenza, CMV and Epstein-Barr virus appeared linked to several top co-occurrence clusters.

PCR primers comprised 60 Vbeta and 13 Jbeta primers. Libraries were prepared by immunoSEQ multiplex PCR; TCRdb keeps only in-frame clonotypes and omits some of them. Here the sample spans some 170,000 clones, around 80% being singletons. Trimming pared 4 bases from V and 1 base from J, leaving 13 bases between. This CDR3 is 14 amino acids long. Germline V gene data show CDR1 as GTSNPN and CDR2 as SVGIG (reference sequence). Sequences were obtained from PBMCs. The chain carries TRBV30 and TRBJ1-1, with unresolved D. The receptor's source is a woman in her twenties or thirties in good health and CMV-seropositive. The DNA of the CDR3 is TGTGCCTGGATTAAGGAGGGAACGAACACTGAAGCTTTCTTT. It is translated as CAWIKEGTNTEAFF.